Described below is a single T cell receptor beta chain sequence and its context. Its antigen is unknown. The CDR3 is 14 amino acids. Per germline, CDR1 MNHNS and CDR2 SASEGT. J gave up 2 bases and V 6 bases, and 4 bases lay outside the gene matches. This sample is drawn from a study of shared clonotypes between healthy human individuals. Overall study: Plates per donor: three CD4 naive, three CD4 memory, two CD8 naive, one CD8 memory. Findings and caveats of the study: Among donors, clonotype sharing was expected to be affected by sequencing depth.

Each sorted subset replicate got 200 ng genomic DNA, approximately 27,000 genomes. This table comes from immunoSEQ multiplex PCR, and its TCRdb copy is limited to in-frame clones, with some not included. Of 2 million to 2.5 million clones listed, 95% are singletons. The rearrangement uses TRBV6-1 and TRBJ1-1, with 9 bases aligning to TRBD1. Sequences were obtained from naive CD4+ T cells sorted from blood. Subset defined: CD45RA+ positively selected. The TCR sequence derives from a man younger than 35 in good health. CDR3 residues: CASRTQGANTEAFF. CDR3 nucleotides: TGTGCCAGCAGGACACAGGGGGCAAACACTGAAGCTTTCTTT.